This TCR beta chain was identified in a study of shared clonotypes between healthy human individuals. Study overall: Per donor, three plates held CD4 naive cells, three held CD4 memory, two held CD8 naive and one held CD8 memory.

Over several immunoSEQ plates, each subset's genomic DNA was distributed in even portions. Clones were sequenced by immunoSEQ multiplex PCR, and TCRdb holds only the in-frame ones, with some missing. The sample has 2 million to 2.5 million clones; approximately 93% are singletons. Findings and caveats of the study: Genetic and exposure-history diversity was limited by the small donor number. Investigators collected only blood, and repertoires in tissues likely differ.

This clone was observed a handful of times. Its antigen is unknown. The CDR3 runs 18 residues. Trimming took off 2 bases at V and 1 base at J, with 20 bases between the two ends. Germline CDR1 and CDR2: SGHNT and YYREEE (reference sequence). The sample consisted of naive CD4+ T cells from PBMCs. Subset here: CD45RA+ positively selected. The TCR originated in a man aged 18 to 35 in good health. Some clones in this sample may be carry-over from other donors' samples. The chain is built from TRBV5-4 and TRBJ2-3; D possibly corresponds to TRBD2 (6 bases). The CDR3, as DNA: TGTGCCAGCAGCTTCCCCGCGGGGACGAGGGGAGGCACAGATACGCAGTATTTT. Protein sequence: CASSFPAGTRGGTDTQYF.